A selection of T cell receptor beta chains follows, all from one sample in a study of blood T cell repertoires in COVID-19. The table came from immunoSEQ multiplex PCR; TCRdb's copy has only in-frame clones and leaves some out. The data hold approximately 150,000 clones, with around 74% observed a single time. The sample consisted of peripheral blood. The source of these receptors is a woman in her sixties or seventies with COVID-19, enrolled during active disease. CDR3s include the opening cysteine and the closing phenylalanine or tryptophan. D genes are given only for firm matches. A clone size is listed for some rows: how often the clone was seen (once, few, many), or a class if it is expanded.

J gene: TRBJ2-7; clone size: .; D gene: .; V gene: TRBV7-8; CDR3 protein: CASSAALVDEQYF; CDR3 DNA: TGTGCCAGCAGCGCGGCGCTAGTAGACGAGCAGTACTTC
J gene: TRBJ2-7; clone size: .; D gene: TRBD2; V gene: TRBV28; CDR3 protein: CASSLATSGIRNEQYF; CDR3 DNA: TGTGCCAGCAGTTTAGCTACTAGCGGGATCAGGAACGAGCAGTACTTC
J gene: TRBJ1-1; clone size: .; D gene: TRBD1; V gene: TRBV9; CDR3 protein: CASSAPGQESVDTEAFF; CDR3 DNA: TGTGCCAGCAGCGCACCGGGACAGGAAAGTGTAGACACTGAAGCTTTCTTT
J gene: TRBJ1-2; clone size: .; D gene: TRBD1; V gene: TRBV12-3/TRBV12-4; CDR3 protein: CASSRDRVYGYTF; CDR3 DNA: TGTGCCAGCAGCCGTGACAGGGTTTATGGCTACACCTTC
J gene: TRBJ2-7; clone size: .; D gene: TRBD1; V gene: TRBV5-1; CDR3 protein: CASSSTGTAFYEQYF; CDR3 DNA: TGCGCCAGCAGCTCGACCGGGACAGCATTCTACGAGCAGTACTTC
J gene: TRBJ1-5; clone size: few; D gene: TRBD1; V gene: TRBV5-1; CDR3 protein: CASSLQGTDQPQHF; CDR3 DNA: TGCGCCAGCAGCTTACAGGGGACCGATCAGCCCCAGCATTTT
J gene: TRBJ1-5; clone size: once; D gene: .; V gene: TRBV28; CDR3 protein: CASSPPRGQNQPQHF; CDR3 DNA: TGTGCCAGCAGTCCCCCTCGGGGACAAAATCAGCCCCAGCATTTT
J gene: TRBJ2-5; clone size: .; D gene: .; V gene: TRBV5-6; CDR3 protein: CASSLSKETQYF; CDR3 DNA: TGTGCCAGCAGCTTGTCAAAAGAGACCCAGTACTTC
J gene: TRBJ1-2; clone size: .; D gene: TRBD1; V gene: TRBV28; CDR3 protein: CASSWTGYGYTF; CDR3 DNA: TGTGCCAGCAGTTGGACAGGCTATGGCTACACCTTC
J gene: TRBJ1-5; clone size: .; D gene: TRBD1; V gene: TRBV6-5; CDR3 protein: CASSTGDDNQPQHF; CDR3 DNA: TGTGCCAGCAGTACAGGGGATGATAATCAGCCCCAGCATTTT
J gene: TRBJ1-2; clone size: few; D gene: .; V gene: TRBV6-1; CDR3 protein: CASSEALQDYGYTF; CDR3 DNA: TGTGCCAGCAGTGAAGCGCTGCAGGACTATGGCTACACCTTC
J gene: TRBJ1-3; clone size: once; D gene: .; V gene: TRBV5-6; CDR3 protein: CASSTGGLSGNTIYF; CDR3 DNA: TGTGCCAGCAGTACCGGGGGGCTCTCTGGAAACACCATATATTTT
J gene: TRBJ2-3; clone size: .; D gene: TRBD2; V gene: TRBV24-1; CDR3 protein: CATSHFGLAGPGDTQYF; CDR3 DNA: TGTGCCACCAGTCATTTCGGACTAGCGGGACCGGGGGATACGCAGTATTTT
J gene: TRBJ2-3; clone size: few; D gene: .; V gene: TRBV7-9; CDR3 protein: CASSGGGTDTQYF; CDR3 DNA: TGTGCCAGCAGCGGCGGAGGCACAGATACGCAGTATTTT
J gene: TRBJ2-5; clone size: .; D gene: TRBD1; V gene: TRBV29-1; CDR3 protein: CSVLMTWTGVKETQYF; CDR3 DNA: TGCAGCGTCCTTATGACATGGACAGGGGTTAAGGAGACCCAGTACTTC
J gene: TRBJ1-5; clone size: few; D gene: TRBD1; V gene: TRBV6-2/TRBV6-3; CDR3 protein: CASSWTGRDQPQHF; CDR3 DNA: TGTGCCAGCAGTTGGACAGGAAGAGATCAGCCCCAGCATTTT
J gene: TRBJ1-1; clone size: .; D gene: .; V gene: TRBV4-2; CDR3 protein: CASSQDPQGPVEAFF; CDR3 DNA: TGTGCCAGCAGCCAAGATCCACAGGGCCCCGTTGAAGCTTTCTTT
J gene: TRBJ1-5; clone size: .; D gene: TRBD1; V gene: TRBV27; CDR3 protein: CASSSGQGYNQPQHF; CDR3 DNA: TGTGCCAGCAGTTCGGGACAGGGGTACAATCAGCCCCAGCATTTT
J gene: TRBJ1-3; clone size: .; D gene: TRBD1; V gene: TRBV28; CDR3 protein: CASSGTGVSGNTIYF; CDR3 DNA: TGTGCCAGCAGTGGGACAGGGGTCTCTGGAAACACCATATATTTT
J gene: TRBJ1-6; clone size: once; D gene: .; V gene: TRBV7-2; CDR3 protein: CASSLMGRGNSPLHF; CDR3 DNA: TGTGCCAGCAGCCTGATGGGCCGGGGGAATTCACCCCTCCACTTT
J gene: TRBJ2-1; clone size: .; D gene: TRBD1; V gene: TRBV25-1; CDR3 protein: CASSEDRGRGNEQFF; CDR3 DNA: TGTGCCAGCAGCGAGGACAGGGGGAGAGGAAATGAGCAGTTCTTC
J gene: TRBJ2-2; clone size: .; D gene: TRBD1; V gene: TRBV11-2; CDR3 protein: CASSPGQGPDGELFF; CDR3 DNA: TGTGCCAGCAGCCCCGGACAGGGGCCCGACGGGGAGCTGTTTTTT
J gene: TRBJ1-4; clone size: once; D gene: .; V gene: TRBV27; CDR3 protein: CASSPRAATNEKLFF; CDR3 DNA: TGTGCCAGCAGTCCACGAGCTGCAACTAATGAAAAACTGTTTTTT